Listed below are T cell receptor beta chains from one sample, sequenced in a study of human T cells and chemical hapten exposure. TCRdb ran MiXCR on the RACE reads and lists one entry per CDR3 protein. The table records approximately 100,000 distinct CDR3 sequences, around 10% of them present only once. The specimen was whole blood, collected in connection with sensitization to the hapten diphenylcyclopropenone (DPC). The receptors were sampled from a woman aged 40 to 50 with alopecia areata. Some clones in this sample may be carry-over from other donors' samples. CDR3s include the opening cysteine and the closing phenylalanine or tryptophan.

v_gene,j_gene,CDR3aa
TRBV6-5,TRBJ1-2,CASSSLTATYGYTF
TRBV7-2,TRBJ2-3,CASSIFNTDTQYF
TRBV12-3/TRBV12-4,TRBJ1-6,CASSPRQGSPLHF
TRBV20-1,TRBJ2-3,CSASGLAGGTSTDTQYF
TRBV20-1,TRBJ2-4,CSASRTQDNNIQYF
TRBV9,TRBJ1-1,CASSVVPTERNTEAFF
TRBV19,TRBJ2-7,CASSVTGGDEQYF
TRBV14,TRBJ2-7,CASSQDLAGGNEQYF
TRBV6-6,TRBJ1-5,CASSTWQGRNQPQHF
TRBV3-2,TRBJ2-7,CASSQDLEHREPYEQYF
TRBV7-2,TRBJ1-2,CASSLVAGVGYGYTF
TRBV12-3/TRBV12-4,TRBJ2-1,CASRWLAGGQPNNEQFF
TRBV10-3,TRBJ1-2,CAISDGPQGDYGYTF
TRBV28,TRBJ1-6,CASRDPNSPLHF
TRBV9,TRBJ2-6,CASRSYGANVLTF
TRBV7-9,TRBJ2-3,CASEDRGIKDTQYF
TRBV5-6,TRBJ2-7,CASSPSGVGEQYF
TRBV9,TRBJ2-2,CASTKQASLNTGELFF
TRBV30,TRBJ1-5,CAWAGKGNQPQHF
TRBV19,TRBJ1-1,CASKTGHQVNTEAFF
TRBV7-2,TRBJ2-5,CASSPGPGTQYF
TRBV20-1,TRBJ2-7,CSAGTGGGEQYF
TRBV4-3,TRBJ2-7,CASSQEAGGTYFSYEQYF
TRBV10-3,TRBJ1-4,CAISDGPRGQGYEKLFF
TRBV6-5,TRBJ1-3,CASRESGNLVSGNTIYF
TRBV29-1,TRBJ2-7,CSVVPRTGEGEQYF
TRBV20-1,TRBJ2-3,CSARDPTTTDTQYF
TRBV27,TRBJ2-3,CASSPRLAGAGDTQYF